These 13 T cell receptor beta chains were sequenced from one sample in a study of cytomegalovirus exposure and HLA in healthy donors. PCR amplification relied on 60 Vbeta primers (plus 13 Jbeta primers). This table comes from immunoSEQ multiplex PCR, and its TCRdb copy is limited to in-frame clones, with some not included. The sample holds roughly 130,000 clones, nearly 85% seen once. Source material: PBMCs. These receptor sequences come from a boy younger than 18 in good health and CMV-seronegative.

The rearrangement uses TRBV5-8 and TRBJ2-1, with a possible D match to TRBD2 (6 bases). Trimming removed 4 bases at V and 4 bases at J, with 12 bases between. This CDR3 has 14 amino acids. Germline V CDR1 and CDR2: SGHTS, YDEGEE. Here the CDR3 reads CASSVEGPYNEQFF. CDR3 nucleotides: TGTGCCAGCAGCGTGGAGGGGCCATACAATGAGCAGTTCTTC. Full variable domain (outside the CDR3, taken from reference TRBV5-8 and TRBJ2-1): EAGVTQSPTHLIKTRGQQATLRCSPISGHTSVYWYQQALGLGLQFLLWYDEGEERNRGNFPPRFSGRQFPNYSSELNVNALELEDSALYLCASSVEGPYNEQFFGPGTRLTVL.

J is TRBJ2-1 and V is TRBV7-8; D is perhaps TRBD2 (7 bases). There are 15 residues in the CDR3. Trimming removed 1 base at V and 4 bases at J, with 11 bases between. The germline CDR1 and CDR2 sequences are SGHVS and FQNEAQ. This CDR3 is CASSLGAGAYNEQFF. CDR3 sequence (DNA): TGTGCCAGCAGCTTAGGGGCGGGGGCGTACAATGAGCAGTTCTTC.

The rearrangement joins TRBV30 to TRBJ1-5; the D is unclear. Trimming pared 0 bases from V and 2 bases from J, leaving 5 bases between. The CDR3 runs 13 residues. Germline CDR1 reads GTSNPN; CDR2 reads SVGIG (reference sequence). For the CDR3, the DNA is TGTGCCTGGAGTGTCCCCGGCAATCAGCCCCAGCATTTT. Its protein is CAWSVPGNQPQHF.

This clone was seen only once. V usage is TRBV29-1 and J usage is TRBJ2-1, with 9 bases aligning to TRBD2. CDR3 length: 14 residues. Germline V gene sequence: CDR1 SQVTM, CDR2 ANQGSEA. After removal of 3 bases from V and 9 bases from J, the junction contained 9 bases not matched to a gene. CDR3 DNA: TGCAGCGTTGACGCCGAGCGGGAGGAAGGTGAGCAGTTCTTC. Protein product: CSVDAEREEGEQFF.

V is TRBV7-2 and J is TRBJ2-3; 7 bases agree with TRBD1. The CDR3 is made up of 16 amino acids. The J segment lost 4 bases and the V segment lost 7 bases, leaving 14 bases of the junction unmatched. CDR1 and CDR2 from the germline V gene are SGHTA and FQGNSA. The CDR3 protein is CASTDMTGWFADTQYF. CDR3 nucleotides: TGTGCCAGCACCGATATGACAGGGTGGTTTGCAGATACGCAGTATTTT.

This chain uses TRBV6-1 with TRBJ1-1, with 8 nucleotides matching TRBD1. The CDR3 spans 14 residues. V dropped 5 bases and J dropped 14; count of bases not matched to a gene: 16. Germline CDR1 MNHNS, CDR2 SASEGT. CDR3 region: CASSPPGQGGKFFF. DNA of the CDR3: TGTGCCAGCAGTCCACCCGGACAGGGTGGAAAATTCTTCTTT.

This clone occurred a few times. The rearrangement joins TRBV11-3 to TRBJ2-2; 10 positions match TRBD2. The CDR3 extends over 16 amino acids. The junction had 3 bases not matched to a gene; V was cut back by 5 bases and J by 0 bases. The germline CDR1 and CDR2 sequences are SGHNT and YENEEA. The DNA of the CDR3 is TGTGCCAGCAGCCTGGGACTAGCGTCGAACACCGGGGAGCTGTTTTTT. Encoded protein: CASSLGLASNTGELFF.

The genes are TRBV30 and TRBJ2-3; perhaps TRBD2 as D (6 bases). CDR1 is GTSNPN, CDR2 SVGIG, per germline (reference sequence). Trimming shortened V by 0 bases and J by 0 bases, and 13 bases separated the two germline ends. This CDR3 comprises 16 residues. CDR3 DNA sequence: TGTGCCTGGAGTGTACTTGGCGGGACTAGCACAGATACGCAGTATTTT. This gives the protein CAWSVLGGTSTDTQYF.

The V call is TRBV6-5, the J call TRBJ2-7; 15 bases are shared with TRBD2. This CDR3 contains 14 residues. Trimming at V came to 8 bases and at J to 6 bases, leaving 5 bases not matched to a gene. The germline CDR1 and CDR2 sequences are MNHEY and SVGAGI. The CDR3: CASSRTSGRGEQYF. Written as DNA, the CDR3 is TGTGCCAGCTCTCGGACTAGCGGGAGGGGCGAGCAGTACTTC.

CDR3 in amino acids: CASSHVTSTHNEQFF. As DNA, the CDR3 is TGTGCCAGCAGCCATGTAACTAGTACCCACAATGAGCAGTTCTTC. The V call is TRBV4-2, the J call TRBJ2-1; D might be TRBD2 (5 bases). The CDR3 totals 15 residues. The V gene lost 3 bases and the J gene lost 5 bases, with 14 bases spanning the gap. CDR1 is LGHNA and CDR2 is YNFKEQ in the germline V gene.

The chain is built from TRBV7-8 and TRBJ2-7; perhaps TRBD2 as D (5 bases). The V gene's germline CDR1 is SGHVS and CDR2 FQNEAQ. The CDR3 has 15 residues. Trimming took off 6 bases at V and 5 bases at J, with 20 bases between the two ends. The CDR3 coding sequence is TGTGCCAGCAGGGAATGGGTCGGGATAAGCAACGAGCAGTACTTC. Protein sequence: CASREWVGISNEQYF.

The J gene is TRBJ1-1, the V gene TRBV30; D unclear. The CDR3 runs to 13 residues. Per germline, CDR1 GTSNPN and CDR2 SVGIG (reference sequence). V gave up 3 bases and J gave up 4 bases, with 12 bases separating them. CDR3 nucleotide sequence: TGTGCCTGGAGGAGCGGGGTTTCCACTGAAGCTTTCTTT. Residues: CAWRSGVSTEAFF.

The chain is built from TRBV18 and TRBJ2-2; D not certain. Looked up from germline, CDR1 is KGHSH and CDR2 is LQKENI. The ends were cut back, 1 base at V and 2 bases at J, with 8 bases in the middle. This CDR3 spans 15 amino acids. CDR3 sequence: CASSPRQKNTGELFF. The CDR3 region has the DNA TGTGCCAGCTCACCACGGCAGAAAAACACCGGGGAGCTGTTTTTT.